Below, 6 T cell receptor beta chains from the same sample are listed, as sequenced in a study of neurological immune-mediated disorders (dated 2019 in TCRdb). Libraries were made using 5' RACE. The instrument given in TCRdb is Illumina HiSeq 2500. The public reads were run again by TCRdb, first through fastp at Q25 and then through MiXCR, and only productive beta chains were kept. CDR3 protein sequences are deduplicated, and each keeps its most common genes and DNA. The sample table lists 20,000 to 25,000 distinct CDR3 sequences, 5% to 7% of them with a count of one. The top ten hold 40% to 45% of the sample. Sequencing was performed on CD8+ T cells from blood. These receptors all come from a man younger than 35 in good health.

This clonotype occurred many times. The V call is TRBV27, the J call TRBJ1-1; D might be TRBD1 (5 bases). CDR3 length: 15 amino acids. V dropped 1 base and J dropped 1 base, with 10 bases sitting between them. The germline gives CDR1 MNHEY, CDR2 SMNVEV (reference sequence). The DNA for the CDR3 is TGTGCCAGCAGTTTATATGGGGGTCCGAACACTGAAGCTTTCTTT. Translated: CASSLYGGPNTEAFF.

This clonotype occurred many times. The chain carries TRBV4-1 and TRBJ1-5; the match to TRBD1 covers 9 bases. Trimming took 6 bases from V and 1 from J; bases not matched to a gene: 4. The germline V gene has CDR1 MGHRA and CDR2 YSYEKL. The CDR3 is made up of 15 amino acids. CDR3: CASRETGGSNQPQHF. The CDR3 DNA is TGCGCCAGCAGGGAGACAGGGGGGAGCAATCAGCCCCAGCATTTT.

This clonotype was recorded at least ten times. The chain is built from TRBV6-5 and TRBJ1-1; possibly TRBD1 for D (6 bases). Germline V gives CDR1 MNHEY, CDR2 SVGAGI. This CDR3 is 15 amino acids long. Trimming took off 0 bases at V and 4 bases at J, with 12 bases between the two ends. The DNA of the CDR3 is TGTGCCAGCAGTTACTCATTTACAGGGAGCACTGAAGCTTTCTTT. This codes for CASSYSFTGSTEAFF.

This clonotype was seen ten or more times. The V and J genes are TRBV5-1 and TRBJ2-7; 9 positions agree with TRBD1. V lost 0 bases and J lost 5; bases outside the gene matches: 6. CDR3 length equals 15 residues. Looked up from germline, CDR1 is SGHRS and CDR2 is YFSETQ. The CDR3 reads CASSLARDRVHEQYF. As DNA, the CDR3 is TGCGCCAGCAGCTTGGCCCGGGACAGGGTCCACGAGCAGTACTTC.

This clonotype came up many times. The chain recombines TRBV5-5 with TRBJ2-1; D unclear. The CDR3 covers 13 residues. The germline V and J ends were trimmed by 2 bases and 4 bases, with 7 bases remaining between them. The V gene's germline CDR1 is SGHKS and CDR2 YYEKEE (reference sequence). The CDR3 bases are TGTGCCAGCAGCTTAACTGATTACAATGAGCAGTTCTTC. Residues: CASSLTDYNEQFF.

Many counts were recorded for this clonotype. The rearrangement uses TRBV20-1 and TRBJ2-3; maybe TRBD2 (5 bases). CDR1 and CDR2 from the germline V gene are DFQATT and SNEGSKA (reference sequence). CDR3 size: 13 residues. V was trimmed by 6 bases and J by 2 bases, leaving 12 bases between them. The DNA of the CDR3 is TGCAGTGCAACACCCGGGGTCACAGATACGCAGTATTTT. This sequence encodes CSATPGVTDTQYF.